These 22 T cell receptor beta chains were sequenced from one sample in a study of T cell changes during pregnancy in multiple sclerosis. Measured with immunoSEQ multiplex PCR; TCRdb has only the in-frame clones, and not every one. The table records more than 35,000 clones, about nine tenths of them present only once. The starting material was CD8+ T cells from peripheral blood mononuclear cells, obtained after pregnancy. All receptors derive from a female donor with multiple sclerosis, enrolled in a pregnancy study.

The V and J genes are TRBV19 and TRBJ2-7; unclear D gene. Germline V lookup: CDR1 LNHDA, CDR2 SQIVND (reference sequence). V gave up 0 bases and J gave up 0 bases, with 9 bases separating them. The length of the CDR3 is 15 residues. This chain's CDR3 is CASSIDGITSYEQYF. CDR3 DNA sequence: TGTGCCAGTAGTATAGATGGCATTACCTCCTACGAGCAGTACTTC.

J is TRBJ1-1 and V is TRBV4-2, with 10 bases fitting TRBD1. Unmatched junction bases numbered 5, after V lost 0 bases and J lost 4 bases. This CDR3 has 16 amino acids. The germline V gene has CDR1 LGHNA and CDR2 YNFKEQ. CDR3 loop: CASSQDPTGGFTEAFF. The CDR3 DNA is TGTGCCAGCAGCCAAGATCCGACAGGGGGCTTCACTGAAGCTTTCTTT.

The rearrangement uses TRBV2 and TRBJ1-6; TRBD1 might be the D (5 bases). With 8 bases removed from V and 7 bases from J, the gap between germline ends came to 12 bases. Germline loops: CDR1 SNHLY, CDR2 FYNNEI. The CDR3 contains 13 residues. The CDR3 region is CASFLGGNSPLHF. CDR3 in DNA: TGTGCCAGCTTCCTGGGGGGGAATTCACCCCTCCACTTT.

The rearrangement uses TRBV12-1 and TRBJ1-4. TRBV12-1 is a pseudogene. The CDR3 sequence is 12 residues long. The CDR3 DNA sequence: TGTGCCAGCAGCTACGGTCGCGAAAAACTGTTTTTT. It codes for CASSYGREKLFF.

This chain joins TRBV27 and TRBJ1-6; no clear D. Between the trimmed V and J ends, which lost 2 bases and 9 bases, there was a span of 14 bases. The CDR3 sequence is 15 residues long. Germline values: CDR1 MNHEY, CDR2 SMNVEV (reference sequence). The CDR3 protein is CASSLIPPEISPLHF. CDR3 nucleotides: TGTGCCAGCAGTTTAATTCCGCCGGAGATTTCACCCCTCCACTTT.

The genes are TRBV27 and TRBJ2-7; a possible D gene is TRBD2 (5 bases). The CDR3 has 14 residues. Deletions cut 2 bases from V and 0 bases from J, with 8 bases between. Germline V gene lookup returns CDR1 MNHEY and CDR2 SMNVEV (reference sequence). The CDR3 DNA reads TGTGCCAGCAGTTTAACCGGGGACTCCTACGAGCAGTACTTC. Translated, it gives CASSLTGDSYEQYF.

The genes are TRBV6-5 and TRBJ2-1, with 9 bases that match TRBD2. Germline-derived CDR1 and CDR2 are MNHEY and SVGAGI. The CDR3 contains 16 residues. After removal of 2 bases from V and 7 bases from J, the junction contained 9 bases not matched to a gene. The CDR3 DNA reads TGTGCCAGCAGTTACGGTGGCGGGAGGGCCCGGAATGAGCAGTTCTTC. Amino acids: CASSYGGGRARNEQFF.

DNA of the CDR3: TGTGCCAGCAGCTCAGTGACTCGGGACAGGGACTACGAGCAGTACTTC. Residues: CASSSVTRDRDYEQYF. This rearrangement joins TRBV7-9 to TRBJ2-7; 9 nucleotides align to TRBD1. The CDR3 runs 16 residues. CDR1 is SEHNR, CDR2 FQNEAQ, per germline (reference sequence). V lost 4 bases to trimming and J lost 3 bases; unmatched junction nucleotides: 10.

V gene TRBV19 combines with J gene TRBJ2-2, with D possibly being TRBD1 (6 bases). CDR1 and CDR2 from the germline V gene are LNHDA and SQIVND (reference sequence). With 3 bases removed from V and 6 bases from J, the gap between germline ends came to 8 bases. The CDR3 covers 13 residues. CDR3: CASSMAGAGELFF. The CDR3 DNA sequence: TGTGCCAGTAGTATGGCAGGGGCCGGGGAGCTGTTTTTT.

The rearrangement links TRBV14 to TRBJ1-2, with D unclear. Germline CDR1 SGHDN, CDR2 FVKESK. The V end was cut by 0 bases, the J end by 5 bases, with 7 bases between. The CDR3 has 13 residues. The CDR3 spells CASSQDPPYGYTF. For the CDR3, the DNA is TGTGCCAGCAGCCAAGATCCTCCGTATGGCTACACCTTC.

The CDR3 loop is CAISDFEGGSYNEQFF. Here the CDR3 DNA reads TGTGCCATCAGTGATTTTGAGGGAGGCTCCTACAATGAGCAGTTCTTC. The rearrangement uses TRBV10-3 and TRBJ2-1; possible D gene TRBD2, 6 bases. The CDR3 has 16 amino acids. Germline-derived CDR1 and CDR2 are ENHRY and SYGVKD. Trimming removed 3 bases from V and 0 bases from J, with 12 bases in between.

This clone was seen only once. The gene calls are TRBV6-1 and TRBJ1-2; D call uncertain. The V gene's germline CDR1 is MNHNS and CDR2 SASEGT. The V gene lost 5 bases and the J gene lost 5 bases, with 12 bases spanning the gap. This CDR3 comprises 13 residues. The DNA for the CDR3 is TGTGCCAGCAGTCTAGAGACCCATTATGGCTACACCTTC. Its translation is CASSLETHYGYTF.

The CDR3 loop reads CASSQDLASGSTFSYEQYF. Written as DNA, the CDR3 is TGTGCCAGCAGCCAAGATTTAGCTAGCGGGAGTACTTTCTCCTACGAGCAGTACTTC. The chain couples TRBV4-2 to TRBJ2-7; 10 nucleotides line up with TRBD2. Germline-derived CDR1 and CDR2 are LGHNA and YNFKEQ. J gave up 0 bases and V 0 bases, and 11 bases lay outside the gene matches. The CDR3 is 19 amino acids.

The chain links TRBV7-7 to TRBJ2-2; D may be TRBD1 (6 bases). The V and J ends lost 1 base and 7 bases respectively, with 13 bases between them. Per germline, CDR1 SSHAT and CDR2 FNYEAQ (reference sequence). CDR3 size: 15 residues. CDR3 DNA: TGTGCCAGCAGCTTAGGTCCAGGGGAAAGCGGGGAGCTGTTTTTT. Its translation is CASSLGPGESGELFF.

The chain joins TRBV4-1 to TRBJ1-1, with D maybe TRBD1 (6 bases). Germline CDR1 MGHRA, CDR2 YSYEKL. The ends were cut back, 0 bases at V and 6 bases at J, with 8 bases in the middle. This CDR3 contains 13 residues. The CDR3 loop is CASSQETGPEAFF. The CDR3 DNA follows: TGCGCCAGCAGCCAAGAAACAGGGCCTGAAGCTTTCTTT.

The chain has TRBV9 and TRBJ1-1; no firm D call. This CDR3 has 15 residues. The V end lost 4 bases, the J end lost 2 bases, and 15 bases lay between the germline ends. The germline CDR1 and CDR2 sequences are SGDLS and YYNGEE. CDR3 coding DNA: TGTGCCAGCAGCCCTGGTTTGCTACGTAACACTGAAGCTTTCTTT. Protein sequence: CASSPGLLRNTEAFF.

J is TRBJ2-7 and V is TRBV4-2; D is possibly TRBD1 (6 bases). The CDR3 loop spans 16 amino acids. CDR1 is LGHNA, CDR2 YNFKEQ, per germline. Trimming took 2 bases from V and 0 from J, leaving 14 bases between them. This CDR3 is CASSQIRDTSSYEQYF. CDR3 coding DNA: TGTGCCAGCAGCCAAATCCGGGACACGAGCTCCTACGAGCAGTACTTC.

This rearrangement joins TRBV5-4 to TRBJ2-7; 9 nucleotides align to TRBD1. Losses at the gene ends were 3 bases for V and 2 bases for J; bases not matched to a gene: 9. Germline CDR1 reads SGHNT; CDR2 reads YYREEE (reference sequence). The CDR3 sequence is 16 residues long. The CDR3: CASSSYRDRDTYEQYF. The DNA for the CDR3 is TGTGCCAGCAGCTCGTACCGGGACAGGGACACCTACGAGCAGTACTTC.

V usage is TRBV4-2 and J usage is TRBJ2-2, with 14 bases that match TRBD2. The length of the CDR3 is 21 residues. Germline V CDR1 and CDR2: LGHNA, YNFKEQ. V dropped 4 bases and J dropped 3; count of bases not matched to a gene: 16. The CDR3 nucleotides are TGTGCCAGCAGCCGAACCGGGACTAGCGGGAGCATCTTGGACTACACCGGGGAGCTGTTTTTT. Its protein is CASSRTGTSGSILDYTGELFF.

The chain has TRBV6-4 and TRBJ1-2; 9 bases fit TRBD1. CDR3 length equals 14 residues. CDR1 is MRHNA, CDR2 SNTAGT, per germline. Trimming took 5 bases from V and 12 from J; bases not matched to a gene: 13. CDR3 bases: TGTGCCAGCAGTTCCACATTCCGGGACAGGGTTCACACCTTC. Translating gives CASSSTFRDRVHTF.

The chain has TRBV18 and TRBJ2-7; 8 nucleotides match TRBD1. This CDR3 has 14 amino acids. With 3 bases clipped from V and 5 bases from J, the junction kept 6 bases outside the gene matches. Germline CDR1 is KGHSH and CDR2 is LQKENI. The CDR3 sequence is CASSPVGTGNEQYF. The CDR3, as DNA: TGTGCCAGCTCACCGGTCGGGACAGGAAACGAGCAGTACTTC. Looking up the rest from reference TRBV18 and TRBJ2-7 gives the full variable domain: NAGVMQNPRHLVRRRGQEARLRCSPMKGHSHVYWYRQLPEEGLKFMVYLQKENIIDESGMPKERFSAEFPKEGPSILRIQQVVRGDSAAYFCASSPVGTGNEQYFGPGTRLTVT.

A few counts support this clone. The chain carries TRBV7-9 and TRBJ1-4, with D possibly being TRBD1 (6 bases). Between the trimmed V and J ends, which lost 5 bases and 8 bases, there was a span of 21 bases. Germline V gene lookup returns CDR1 SEHNR and CDR2 FQNEAQ (reference sequence). This CDR3 has 16 residues. CDR3 nucleotide sequence: TGTGCCAGCAGCAACGATTTTACAGGGTCAAGGGAAAAACTGTTTTTT. Residues: CASSNDFTGSREKLFF.